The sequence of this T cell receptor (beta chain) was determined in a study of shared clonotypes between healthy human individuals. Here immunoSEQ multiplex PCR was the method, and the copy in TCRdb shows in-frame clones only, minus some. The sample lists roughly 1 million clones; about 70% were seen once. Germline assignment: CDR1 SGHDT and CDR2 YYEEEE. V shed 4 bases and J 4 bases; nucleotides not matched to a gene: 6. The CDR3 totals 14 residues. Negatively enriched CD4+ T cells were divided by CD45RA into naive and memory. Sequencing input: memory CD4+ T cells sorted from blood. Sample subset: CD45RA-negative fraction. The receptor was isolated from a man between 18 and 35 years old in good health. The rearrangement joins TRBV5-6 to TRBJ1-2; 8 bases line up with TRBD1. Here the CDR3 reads CASSPSGQAYGYTF. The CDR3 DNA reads TGTGCCAGCAGCCCTTCGGGACAGGCCTATGGCTACACCTTC.